The present entry profiles one T cell receptor beta chain with its context. Data came from immunoSEQ multiplex PCR; TCRdb stores just in-frame clones and leaves some out. The sample contains 150,000 to 250,000 clones, roughly three quarters of which appear only once. Seattle researchers signed up patients amid active infection and tracked them longitudinally. This sample was included in a study of blood T cell repertoires in COVID-19. The CDR3 is made up of 17 amino acids. Germline V gene lookup returns CDR1 SEHNR and CDR2 FQNEAQ (reference sequence). Trimming at V came to 5 bases and at J to 1 base, leaving 6 bases not matched to a gene.

This TCR came from a woman aged 40 to 50 with COVID-19, enrolled during active disease. The chain couples TRBV7-9 to TRBJ1-5, with 12 bases that match TRBD1. The sample was peripheral blood. In DNA, the CDR3 is TGTGCCAGCAGCCCGGGACAGGGGGCAGGGAGCAATCAGCCCCAGCATTTT. This sequence encodes CASSPGQGAGSNQPQHF.